The present T cell receptor (beta chain) was sequenced within a study of shared clonotypes between healthy human individuals. General study points: Estimated richness values were generally larger in naive subsets than in memory subsets. Generation probabilities of non-shared clonotypes were lower (relative to those shared by all four donors).

The data were produced by immunoSEQ multiplex PCR, yet TCRdb's version contains in-frame clones alone and is incomplete. The repertoire has roughly 1,500,000 clones, just under 99% of them found once; the top ten carry roughly 0.35%. Trimming took 0 bases from V and 11 from J, leaving 11 bases between them. The length of the CDR3 is 12 residues. Germline CDR1 and CDR2: GTSNPN and SVGIG (reference sequence). In the case of this clone: Antigen unknown.

Study donors comprised healthy, HIV-negative adults devoid of recent acute infection or vaccination. CD4+ cells yielded CD45RA+ naive and CD45RA-negative memory subsets. Sequenced input: naive CD4+ T cells sorted from blood. As to subset: CD45RA+ positively selected. This chain joins TRBV30 and TRBJ1-5; D might be TRBD1 (6 bases). This TCR was sampled from a man aged 25-45 years in good health. CDR3 sequence reads: CAWSVIEGAQHF. As DNA, the CDR3 is TGTGCCTGGAGTGTAATTGAGGGGGCCCAGCATTTT.